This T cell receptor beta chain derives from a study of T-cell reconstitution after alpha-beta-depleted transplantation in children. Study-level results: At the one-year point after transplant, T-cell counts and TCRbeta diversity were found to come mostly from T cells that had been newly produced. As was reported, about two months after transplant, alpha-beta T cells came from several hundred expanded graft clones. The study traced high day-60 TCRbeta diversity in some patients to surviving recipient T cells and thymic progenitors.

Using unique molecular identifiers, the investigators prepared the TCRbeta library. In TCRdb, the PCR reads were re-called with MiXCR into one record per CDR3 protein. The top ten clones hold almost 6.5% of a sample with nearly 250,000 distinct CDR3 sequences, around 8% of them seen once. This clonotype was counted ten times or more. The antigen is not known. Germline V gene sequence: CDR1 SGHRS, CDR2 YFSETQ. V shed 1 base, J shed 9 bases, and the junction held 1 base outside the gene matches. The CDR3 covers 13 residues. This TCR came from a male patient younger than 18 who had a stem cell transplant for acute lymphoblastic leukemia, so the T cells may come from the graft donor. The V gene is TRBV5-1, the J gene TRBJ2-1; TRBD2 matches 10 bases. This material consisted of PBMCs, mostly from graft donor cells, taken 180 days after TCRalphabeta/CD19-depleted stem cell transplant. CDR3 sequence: CASSLQREGEQFF. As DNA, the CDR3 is TGCGCCAGCAGCTTGCAGCGGGAGGGTGAGCAGTTCTTC.